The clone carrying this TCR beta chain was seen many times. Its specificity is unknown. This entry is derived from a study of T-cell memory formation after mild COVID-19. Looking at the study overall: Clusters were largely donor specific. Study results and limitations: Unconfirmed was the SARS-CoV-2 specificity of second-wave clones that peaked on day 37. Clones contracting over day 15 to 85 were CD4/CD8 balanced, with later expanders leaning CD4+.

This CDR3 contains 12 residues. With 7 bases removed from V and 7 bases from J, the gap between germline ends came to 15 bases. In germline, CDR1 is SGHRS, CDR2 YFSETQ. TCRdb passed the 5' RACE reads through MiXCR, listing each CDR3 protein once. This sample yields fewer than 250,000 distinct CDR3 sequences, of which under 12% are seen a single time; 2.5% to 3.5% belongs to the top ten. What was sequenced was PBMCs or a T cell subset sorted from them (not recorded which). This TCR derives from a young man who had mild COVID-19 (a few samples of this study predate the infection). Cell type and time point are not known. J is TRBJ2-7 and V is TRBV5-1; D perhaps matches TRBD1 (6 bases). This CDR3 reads CASREQGGEQYF. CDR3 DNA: TGCGCCAGCCGGGAACAGGGTGGAGAGCAGTACTTC.